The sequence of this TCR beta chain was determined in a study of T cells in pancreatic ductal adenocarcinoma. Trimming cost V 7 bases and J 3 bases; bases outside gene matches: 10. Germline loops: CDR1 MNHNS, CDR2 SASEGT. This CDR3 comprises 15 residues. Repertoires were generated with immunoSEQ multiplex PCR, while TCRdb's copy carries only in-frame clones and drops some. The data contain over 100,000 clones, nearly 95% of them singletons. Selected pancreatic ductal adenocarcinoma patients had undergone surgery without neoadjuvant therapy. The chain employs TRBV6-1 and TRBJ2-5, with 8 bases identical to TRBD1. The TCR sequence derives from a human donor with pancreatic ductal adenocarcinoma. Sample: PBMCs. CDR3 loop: CASNTDRGWEETQYF. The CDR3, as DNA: TGTGCCAGCAACACAGACAGGGGTTGGGAAGAGACCCAGTACTTC.